Shown below are 18 T cell receptor beta chains from a single sample sequenced in a study of Ad26.COV2.S vaccination and SARS-CoV-2 variants. Assay: immunoSEQ multiplex PCR; the TCRdb copy retains only in-frame clones and omits some. The sample yields 450,000 to 550,000 clones, nearly 90% seen once. Treatment: about 20 received Ad26.COV2.S at low or high dose, single or two shots; 5 received placebo; per-sample allocation not given. Each sample was drawn 63 days after the first injection (of vaccine or placebo). The sequencing used peripheral blood, collected in a trial of Ad26.COV2.S vaccine versus placebo. These receptors all come from a person between 18 and 60 years old who received the Ad26.COV2.S COVID-19 vaccine or a placebo.

V is TRBV7-8 and J is TRBJ1-1, with D uncertain. Germline CDR1 and CDR2: SGHVS and FQNEAQ. V was clipped by 5 bases and J by 1 base, with 8 bases between them. This CDR3 region has 13 residues. The CDR3 nucleotides are TGTGCCAGCAGCGCCTACAGGAACACTGAAGCTTTCTTT. This encodes CASSAYRNTEAFF.

This chain uses TRBV7-2 with TRBJ1-2, with TRBD1 matching over 9 bases. The CDR3 sequence is 15 residues long. The V and J ends lost 2 bases and 7 bases, in that order; junction bases with no gene match: 8. CDR1 is SGHTA and CDR2 is FQGNSA in the germline V gene. CDR3 in amino acids: CASSLTRDRAGGYTF. DNA of the CDR3: TGTGCCAGCAGCTTAACAAGGGACAGGGCGGGTGGCTACACCTTC.

The V gene is TRBV3-1 (or the pseudogene TRBV3-2), the J gene TRBJ1-6, with TRBD1 identical over 9 bases. Trimming cost V 4 bases and J 10 bases; bases outside gene matches: 5. Germline CDR1 LGHDT, CDR2 YNNKEL (reference sequence). The CDR3 is 14 amino acids. CDR3: CASSLMGQGSPLHF. CDR3 bases: TGTGCCAGCAGCCTCATGGGACAGGGATCACCCCTCCACTTT.

This chain links TRBV5-3 with TRBJ1-1; 7 bases map to TRBD1. TRBV5-3 is annotated as an ORF whose role is uncertain. Trimming cost V 10 bases and J 6 bases; bases outside gene matches: 15. The CDR3 extends over 14 amino acids. The CDR3 region has the DNA TGTGCCCGCGAAGGGGGCGGGTCTGGTGCTGAAGCTTTCTTT. Its translation: CAREGGGSGAEAFF.

This chain uses TRBV7-9 with TRBJ2-7, with D uncertain. CDR1 and CDR2 from the germline V gene are SEHNR and FQNEAQ (reference sequence). Deletions cut 5 bases from V and 4 bases from J, with 12 bases between. The CDR3 contains 13 residues. The CDR3, as DNA: TGTGCCAGCAGCACCCGGACCTTTTACGAGCAGTACTTC. Protein sequence: CASSTRTFYEQYF.

The chain employs TRBV9 and TRBJ2-3, with a weak D call TRBD2 (5 bases). CDR1 is SGDLS and CDR2 is YYNGEE in the germline V gene. CDR3 size: 16 residues. Trimming left V 3 bases short and J 2 bases short, with 16 bases between. This CDR3 is CASSGGVSGFTDTQYF. The CDR3 coding sequence is TGTGCCAGCAGCGGAGGCGTTTCGGGGTTCACAGATACGCAGTATTTT.

The chain couples TRBV7-9 to TRBJ2-7, with D hard to call. Germline loops: CDR1 SEHNR, CDR2 FQNEAQ (reference sequence). Trimming stripped 0 bases from V and 6 bases from J, with 9 bases between. This CDR3 is 13 amino acids long. The CDR3, as DNA: TGTGCCAGCAGCTTAGCGATCGGGTTCGAGCAGTACTTC. It is translated as CASSLAIGFEQYF.

V and J are TRBV20-1 and TRBJ1-1; D unclear. CDR3 length equals 11 residues. The V and J ends lost 1 base and 10 bases respectively, with 10 bases between them. Germline lookup yields CDR1 DFQATT and CDR2 SNEGSKA (reference sequence). The CDR3 region has the DNA TGCAGTGCTAGAGTGATGGTCGGAGCTTTCTTT. This translates into CSARVMVGAFF.

This clone was picked up a small number of times. This sequence joins TRBV30 and TRBJ1-2, with 8 bases aligning to TRBD1. Germline loops: CDR1 GTSNPN, CDR2 SVGIG (reference sequence). The CDR3 extends over 15 amino acids. V was pared by 4 bases and J by 0 bases, with 7 bases of the junction left unmatched. The CDR3: CAWIPTGEANYGYTF. CDR3 coding DNA: TGTGCCTGGATTCCGACAGGGGAAGCTAACTATGGCTACACCTTC.

As regards this clone: Other DNA sequences in this sample translate to the same CDR3. The V gene is TRBV18, the J gene TRBJ1-2; possibly TRBD1 for D (6 bases). In germline, CDR1 is KGHSH, CDR2 LQKENI. The V end was cut by 2 bases, the J end by 7 bases, with 14 bases between. The CDR3 has 14 residues. The CDR3 is CASSPTQGVGGYTF. CDR3 sequence (DNA): TGTGCCAGCTCACCAACACAGGGTGTTGGTGGCTACACCTTC.

The V and J genes are TRBV3-1 (or the pseudogene TRBV3-2) and TRBJ2-7; D call uncertain. The CDR3 spans 15 residues. The germline V gene has CDR1 LGHDT and CDR2 YNNKEL (reference sequence). V gave up 0 bases and J gave up 0 bases, with 9 bases separating them. The CDR3 bases are TGTGCCAGCAGCCAAGATCCAGTGAGCTCCTACGAGCAGTACTTC. This gives the protein CASSQDPVSSYEQYF.

The J gene is TRBJ2-3, the V gene TRBV12-3 or TRBV12-4; D is possibly TRBD2 (5 bases). V was shortened by 6 bases and J by 6 bases, with 7 bases between the two germline ends. The CDR3 has 11 residues. The CDR3 DNA reads TGTGCCAGCAGCCCGGGGGATACGCAGTATTTT. As protein: CASSPGDTQYF.

This clone was detected once. This chain uses TRBV18 with TRBJ1-1; possible D gene TRBD1, 6 bases. Trimming stripped 3 bases from V and 1 base from J, with 9 bases between. The CDR3 loop spans 14 amino acids. CDR1 is KGHSH, CDR2 LQKENI, per germline. The CDR3 reads CASSPSRGNTEAFF. The CDR3 nucleotides are TGTGCCAGCTCACCCTCCAGGGGGAACACTGAAGCTTTCTTT.

This chain joins TRBV18 and TRBJ2-7; possible D gene TRBD1, 6 bases. CDR3 length: 14 residues. V lost 6 bases to trimming and J lost 3 bases, with 15 bases between them. Germline CDR1 and CDR2: KGHSH and LQKENI. The CDR3 spells CASSPTKQGYEQYF. CDR3 bases: TGTGCCAGCTCCCCGACTAAACAGGGCTACGAGCAGTACTTC.

The chain recombines TRBV7-9 with TRBJ1-1; D might be TRBD1 (5 bases). Germline CDR1 is SEHNR and CDR2 is FQNEAQ (reference sequence). The CDR3 length is 14 residues. Between the trimmed V and J ends, which lost 3 bases and 0 bases, there was a span of 8 bases. The chain's CDR3 is CASSFDRLNTEAFF. The CDR3 region has the DNA TGTGCCAGCAGCTTCGACAGACTGAACACTGAAGCTTTCTTT.

This clone has a single count. This chain joins TRBV29-1 and TRBJ1-6; possibly TRBD1 for D (6 bases). Trimming shortened V by 6 bases and J by 12 bases, and 18 bases separated the two germline ends. CDR1 and CDR2 from the germline V gene are SQVTM and ANQGSEA. The CDR3 extends over 13 amino acids. This CDR3 is CSVTQGKGGPLHF. The CDR3 DNA reads as TGCAGCGTCACACAGGGAAAGGGTGGACCCCTCCACTTT.

The chain combines TRBV11-1 with TRBJ2-7, with 9 bases that match TRBD2. Germline lookup yields CDR1 SGHAT and CDR2 FQDESV (reference sequence). This CDR3 spans 16 amino acids. Germline trimming cut 1 base from V and 1 base from J; bases unmatched to any gene: 5. The CDR3 region is CASSLDGLAGSYEQYF. CDR3 nucleotides: TGTGCCAGCAGCTTAGACGGGCTAGCGGGGTCCTACGAGCAGTACTTC.

The genes are TRBV19 and TRBJ2-7; 7 positions agree with TRBD1. Germline loops: CDR1 LNHDA, CDR2 SQIVND (reference sequence). The junction had 6 bases not matched to a gene; V was cut back by 4 bases and J by 3 bases. The CDR3 runs to 14 residues. This CDR3 reads CASSTPGQLYEQYF. CDR3 DNA: TGTGCCAGTAGTACGCCGGGACAGCTCTACGAGCAGTACTTC.